This T cell receptor beta chain was profiled in a study of shared clonotypes between healthy human individuals. Whole-study findings and limits: Estimated richness values were generally larger in naive subsets than in memory subsets.

Researchers divided each subset's genomic DNA evenly across several immunoSEQ plates. Here immunoSEQ multiplex PCR was the method, and the copy in TCRdb shows in-frame clones only, minus some. Among roughly 770,000 clones, 90% to 97% were seen once, and the ten largest hold about 0.25%. The V end lost 2 bases, the J end lost 0 bases, and 11 bases lay between the germline ends. Germline loops: CDR1 MDHEN, CDR2 SYDVKM. The CDR3 totals 15 residues. Regarding this clone: As yet, its antigen is unknown.

CD45RO-negative cells were positively selected for CCR7, leaving out terminally differentiated effector memory CD45RA+ cells. The donors, healthy adults who were HIV-negative, had experienced no recent acute infections or vaccinations. The gene calls are TRBV28 and TRBJ2-7, with D possibly matching TRBD1 (5 bases). The TCR was taken from a man aged 30 to 45 in good health. Sequencing used naive CD8+ T cells sorted from blood. Here the CDR3 reads CASSLRGPSSYEQYF. DNA for the CDR3: TGTGCCAGCAGTTTAAGGGGCCCAAGCTCCTACGAGCAGTACTTC.